This T cell receptor (delta chain) stems from a study of gamma-delta chains in newborns, infants, children. Across the study: Microbial exposure reportedly drives polyclonal innate γδ T cell expansion after birth.

There are 24 residues in the CDR3. Germline-derived CDR1 and CDR2 are TSWWSYY and QGS. About this clone: It differs at one base from a far larger clone, so likely a read error. The same CDR3 also results from other DNA sequences found in this sample.

TCRdb reapplied CATT to the reads. This table holds some 4,200 delta-chain clones, 2% to 2.5% found once. Sequenced sample: blood. The J gene is TRDJ1, the V gene TRDV1; 10 positions agree with TRDD3. The sequence was obtained from a child who was a newborn, infant or young child, either healthy, febrile or measles-vaccinated (not recorded which). CDR3 sequence (DNA): TGTGCTCTTGGGGAATTGAGGCTTCCGACTCCTACCCGGGGGATACGGGAGTACACTGATAAACTCATCTTT. It encodes CALGELRLPTPTRGIREYTDKLIF.